Listed here are 5 T cell receptor beta chains from one sample, sequenced in a study of blood T cell repertoires in COVID-19. The repertoire was sequenced with immunoSEQ multiplex PCR; TCRdb's copy has only in-frame clones and lacks some. The sample yields 140,000 to 150,000 clones, roughly 82% seen once. The sequencing input was peripheral blood. The source is a human donor in a cohort sampled during active COVID-19.

V gene TRBV6-6 combines with J gene TRBJ2-7; 9 bases match TRBD1. V lost 0 bases, J lost 3 bases, and 3 bases stayed unmatched. The length of the CDR3 is 15 residues. Germline CDR1 is MNHNY and CDR2 is SVGAGI (reference sequence). The CDR3 DNA reads TGTGCCAGCAGTTACTCGACGACAGGGGGCTACGAGCAGTACTTC. Its protein is CASSYSTTGGYEQYF.

The CDR3 region has the DNA TGCGCCAGCAGCCCCATTAGGGGGGGACGAGGGAACACTGAAGCTTTCTTT. This sequence encodes CASSPIRGGRGNTEAFF. The genes are TRBV5-1 and TRBJ1-1; tentative D call: TRBD1 (6 bases). In germline, CDR1 is SGHRS, CDR2 YFSETQ. This CDR3 comprises 17 residues. Trimming stripped 4 bases from V and 1 base from J, with 20 bases between.

This clone was counted between two and nine times. This specimen includes other DNA sequences encoding the same CDR3. This chain uses TRBV19 with TRBJ1-5; 10 bases align to TRBD1. J was trimmed by 2 bases and V by 5 bases; bases with no gene match: 0. Germline assignment: CDR1 LNHDA and CDR2 SQIVND (reference sequence). The CDR3 extends over 14 amino acids. CDR3 sequence: CASSGTGGNQPQHF. Here the CDR3 DNA reads TGTGCCAGTAGTGGGACAGGGGGCAATCAGCCCCAGCATTTT.

The genes are TRBV20-1 and TRBJ2-1; 8 bases map to TRBD1. Germline V gene lookup returns CDR1 DFQATT and CDR2 SNEGSKA (reference sequence). This CDR3 spans 11 amino acids. V was clipped by 6 bases and J by 12 bases; unmatched bases: 7. CDR3 bases: TGCAGTGCGTTACAGGGGACAGGGCAGTTCTTC. Its protein is CSALQGTGQFF.

The V gene is TRBV19, the J gene TRBJ1-6, with D tentatively TRBD1 (6 bases). The CDR3 extends over 15 amino acids. Germline-derived CDR1 and CDR2 are LNHDA and SQIVND (reference sequence). Trimming removed 5 bases at V and 6 bases at J, with 14 bases between. CDR3 region: CASSPGQGPNSPLHF. The CDR3 DNA is TGTGCCAGTAGTCCAGGGCAGGGGCCTAATTCACCCCTCCACTTT. Based on the CDR3 plus reference TRBV19 and TRBJ1-6, the full variable domain is DGGITQSPKYLFRKEGQNVTLSCEQNLNHDAMYWYRQDPGQGLRLIYYSQIVNDFQKGDIAEGYSVSREKKESFPLTVTSAQKNPTAFYLCASSPGQGPNSPLHFGNGTRLTVT.